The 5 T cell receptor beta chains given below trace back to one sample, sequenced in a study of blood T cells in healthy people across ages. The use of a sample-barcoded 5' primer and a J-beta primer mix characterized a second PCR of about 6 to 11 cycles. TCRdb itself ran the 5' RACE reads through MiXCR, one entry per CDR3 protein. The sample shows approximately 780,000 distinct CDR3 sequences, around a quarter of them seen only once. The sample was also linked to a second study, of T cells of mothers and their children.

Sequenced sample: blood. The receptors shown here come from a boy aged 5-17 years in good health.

CDR3 region: CASSVGLNNEQFF. DNA for the CDR3: TGTGCCAGCAGCGTAGGACTAAACAATGAGCAGTTCTTC. V and J are TRBV9 and TRBJ2-1, with D possibly TRBD2 on 5 matching bases. Trimming took 0 bases from V and 5 from J, leaving 6 bases between them. CDR1 is SGDLS, CDR2 YYNGEE, per germline. The CDR3 runs to 13 residues. The whole variable domain, remainder taken from reference TRBV9 and TRBJ2-1, is DSGVTQTPKHLITATGQRVTLRCSPRSGDLSVYWYQQSLDQGLQFLIQYYNGEERAKGNILERFSAQQFPDLHSELNLSSLELGDSALYFCASSVGLNNEQFFGPGTRLTVL.

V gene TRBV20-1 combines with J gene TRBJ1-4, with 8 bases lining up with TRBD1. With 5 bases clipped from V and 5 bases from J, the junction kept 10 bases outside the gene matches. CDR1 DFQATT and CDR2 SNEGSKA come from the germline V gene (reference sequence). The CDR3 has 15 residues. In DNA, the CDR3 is TGCAGTGCTTACAAGATGGGACAGGAGAATGAAAAACTGTTTTTT. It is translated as CSAYKMGQENEKLFF.

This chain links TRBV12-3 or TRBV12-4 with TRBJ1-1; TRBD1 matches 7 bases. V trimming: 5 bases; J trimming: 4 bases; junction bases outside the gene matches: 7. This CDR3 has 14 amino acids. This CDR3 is CASSRGGRGTEAFF. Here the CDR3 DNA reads TGTGCCAGCAGTCGAGGGGGCCGGGGCACTGAAGCTTTCTTT.

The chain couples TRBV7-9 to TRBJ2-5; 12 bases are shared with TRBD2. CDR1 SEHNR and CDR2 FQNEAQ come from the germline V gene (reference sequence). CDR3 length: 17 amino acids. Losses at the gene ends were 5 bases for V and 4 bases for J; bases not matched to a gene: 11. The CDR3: CASSPGLAGKYVETQYF. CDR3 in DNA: TGTGCCAGCAGCCCGGGACTAGCGGGCAAATATGTAGAGACCCAGTACTTC.

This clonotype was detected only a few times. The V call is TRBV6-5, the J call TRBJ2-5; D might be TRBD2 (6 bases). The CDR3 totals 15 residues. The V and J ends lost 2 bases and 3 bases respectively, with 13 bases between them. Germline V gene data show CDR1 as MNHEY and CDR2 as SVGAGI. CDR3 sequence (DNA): TGTGCCAGCAGTTACGTGGGAGCGGGTAAAGAGACCCAGTACTTC. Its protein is CASSYVGAGKETQYF.